What follows describes a single TCR beta chain. What it recognizes is unknown. A multiplex PCR was run with 60 Vbeta primers and 13 Jbeta primers. Measured with immunoSEQ multiplex PCR; TCRdb has only the in-frame clones, and not every one. The table records fewer than 250,000 clones, approximately 80% of them present only once. V was cut by 0 bases and J by 1 base, with 7 bases left in between. The CDR3 contains 15 residues. Germline V gene lookup returns CDR1 MNHEY and CDR2 SVGAGI. This specimen comes from a study of cytomegalovirus exposure and HLA in healthy donors. Study observations and caveats: As a later analysis showed, a missense DCLRE1C variant was linked to trimming of TCR beta V- and J-genes. Among immune exposure information, only CMV serostatus was available. The investigators catalogued 150 to 200 TCR beta chains as cytomegalovirus-associated. Later analysis showed TCR association rates varying by HLA locus, highest for DRB1 and lowest for HLA-C.

Sequencing was done on a sample of PBMCs. The chain is built from TRBV6-5 and TRBJ1-5; D is unresolved. This TCR came from a man younger than 40 in good health and CMV-seronegative. The CDR3 coding sequence is TGTGCCAGCAGTTACTCGATGGAGAGCAATCAGCCCCAGCATTTT. Protein: CASSYSMESNQPQHF.